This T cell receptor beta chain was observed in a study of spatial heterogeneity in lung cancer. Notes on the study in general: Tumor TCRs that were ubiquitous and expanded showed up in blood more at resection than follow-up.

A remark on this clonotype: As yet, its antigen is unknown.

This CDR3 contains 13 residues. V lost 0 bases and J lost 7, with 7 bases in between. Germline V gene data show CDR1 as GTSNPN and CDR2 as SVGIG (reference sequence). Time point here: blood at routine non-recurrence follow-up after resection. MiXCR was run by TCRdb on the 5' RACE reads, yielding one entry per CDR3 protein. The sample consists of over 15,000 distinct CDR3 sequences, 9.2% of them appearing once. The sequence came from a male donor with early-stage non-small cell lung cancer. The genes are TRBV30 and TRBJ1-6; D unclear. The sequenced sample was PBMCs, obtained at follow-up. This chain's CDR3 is CAWSVDGNSPLHF. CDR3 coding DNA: TGTGCCTGGAGTGTAGACGGGAATTCACCCCTCCACTTT. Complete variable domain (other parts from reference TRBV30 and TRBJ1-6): SQTIHQWPATLVQPVGSPLSLECTVEGTSNPNLYWYRQAAGRGLQLLFYSVGIGQISSEVPQNLSASRPQDRQFILSSKKLLLSDSGFYLCAWSVDGNSPLHFGNGTRLTVT.